This T cell receptor beta chain was identified during a study of shared clonotypes between healthy human individuals. Germline V gene data show CDR1 as SGHAT and CDR2 as FQNNGV. The junction had 9 bases not matched to a gene; V was cut back by 4 bases and J by 1 base. The CDR3 has 16 residues. The deep-level immunoSEQ assay was used. Repertoires were generated with immunoSEQ multiplex PCR, while TCRdb's copy carries only in-frame clones and drops some. Of approximately 470,000 clones listed, approximately 78% were seen once; the top ten hold 12%. Sequenced material: PBMCs. The chain has TRBV11-2 and TRBJ1-2; TRBD1 matches at 7 bases. The source of this sequence is a woman aged 40 to 49 in good health. Some clones in this sample may be carry-over from other donors' samples. The CDR3 DNA sequence: TGTGCCAGCAGCTCCCCCGACAGGGCTAGTAACTATGGCTACACCTTC. It encodes CASSSPDRASNYGYTF. The complete variable domain, with remaining parts taken from reference TRBV11-2 and TRBJ1-2, reads EAGVAQSPRYKIIEKRQSVAFWCNPISGHATLYWYQQILGQGPKLLIQFQNNGVVDDSQLPKDRFSAERLKGVDSTLKIQPAKLEDSAVYLCASSSPDRASNYGYTFGSGTRLTVV.